The clone carrying this TCR beta chain was observed many times. Its antigen is currently unknown. Every patient had bone marrow sampled while the disease was active. The library was built from about 0.4 ug RNA with molecular barcoded adaptors for alpha/delta and beta/gamma chains. Via MiXCR, TCRdb re-called the reads, giving one row per CDR3 protein. The sample holds about 57,000 distinct CDR3 sequences, roughly 20% seen once. The record originates from a study of read filtering for tumor transcriptome and immune sequencing. Study context: RNA-seq yielded only about 80 to 1,400 TCR reads, IR-seq about 4 to 10.27 million. Study outcomes and limitations: Even smaller IR-seq throughput identified most shared clonotypes.

This sequence was found in a donor aged 40 or older with multiple myeloma. The sample was a population of CD138-negative cells sorted from bone marrow.

The CDR3 region is CASGYRGLETQYF. CDR3 bases: TGTGCTAGTGGTTACCGGGGGCTGGAGACCCAGTACTTC. V is TRBV12-5 and J is TRBJ2-5; the D gene could be TRBD1 or TRBD2 (6 bases each). V was trimmed by 4 bases and J by 5 bases, leaving 11 bases between them. Germline CDR1 LGHNT, CDR2 FRNRAP. The CDR3 runs 13 residues. The whole variable domain, filled in from reference TRBV12-5 and TRBJ2-5, reads DARVTQTPRHKVTEMGQEVTMRCQPILGHNTVFWYRQTMMQGLELLAYFRNRAPLDDSGMPKDRFSAEMPDATLATLKIQPSEPRDSAVYFCASGYRGLETQYFGPGTRLLVL.